These 3 T cell receptor beta chains were all obtained from the same sample, sequenced in a study of cytomegalovirus exposure and HLA in healthy donors. TCRdb's copy holds only in-frame clones and misses some; the assay was immunoSEQ multiplex PCR. The sample includes some 290,000 clones, approximately 85% of them seen just once. Specimen: PBMCs. These receptors were taken from a young man in good health and CMV-seronegative.

The chain links TRBV30 to TRBJ2-6; D may be TRBD2 (5 bases). CDR3 size: 14 residues. Trimming removed 0 bases at V and 3 bases at J, with 6 bases between. The germline gives CDR1 GTSNPN, CDR2 SVGIG (reference sequence). Here the CDR3 reads CAWSVTSGANVLTF. DNA of the CDR3: TGTGCCTGGAGTGTCACTAGTGGGGCCAACGTCCTGACTTTC.

This clone was seen a single time. The chain employs TRBV27 and TRBJ1-1; no clear D gene. This CDR3 spans 11 amino acids. Trimming took off 5 bases at V and 5 bases at J, with 6 bases between the two ends. CDR1 and CDR2 from the germline V gene are MNHEY and SMNVEV (reference sequence). CDR3 nucleotides: TGTGCCAGCAGTCTCGGGACTGAAGCTTTCTTT. As protein: CASSLGTEAFF.

The chain combines TRBV30 with TRBJ2-5; D possibly corresponds to TRBD1 (6 bases). CDR1 and CDR2 from the germline V gene are GTSNPN and SVGIG (reference sequence). The ends were cut back, 2 bases at V and 3 bases at J, with 10 bases in the middle. This CDR3 region has 13 residues. CDR3 sequence (DNA): TGTGCCTGGAGTCAGACAGGAGAAGAGACCCAGTACTTC. Its translation: CAWSQTGEETQYF.